These T cell receptor beta chains were read from a single sample in a study of shared clonotypes between healthy human individuals. The table came from immunoSEQ multiplex PCR; TCRdb's copy has only in-frame clones and leaves some out. The sample includes around 940,000 clones, 76% of them seen just once. What was sequenced was memory CD4+ T cells sorted from blood. These receptors came from a man aged 18-30 years in good health. The CDR3 runs from the conserved cysteine through the conserved F or W. A D gene is named only where the DNA matches it firmly. Size tells how often a clone was seen (once, few, many) or the class of an expanded clone, and some rows leave it out.

cdr3_length	d_call	v_call	j_call	clone_size	cdr3_aa	cdr3_nt
13	NA	TRBV6-5	TRBJ1-5	NA	CASRAGGGQPQHF	TGTGCCAGCAGGGCGGGGGGAGGACAGCCCCAGCATTTT
12	NA	TRBV29-1	TRBJ1-2	few	CSGGGQNYGYTF	TGCAGTGGTGGGGGGCAGAACTATGGCTACACCTTC
14	TRBD1	TRBV9	TRBJ1-6	NA	CASRQGTDNSPLHF	TGTGCCAGCCGACAGGGCACCGATAATTCACCCCTCCACTTT
17	TRBD1	TRBV19	TRBJ1-2	NA	CASSIDRGTGVSYGYTF	TGTGCCAGTAGTATAGACCGAGGGACAGGGGTGTCCTATGGCTACACCTTC
14	NA	TRBV9	TRBJ1-4	NA	CASSVGQGYEKLFF	TGTGCCAGCAGCGTAGGCCAGGGCTATGAAAAACTGTTTTTT
17	TRBD1	TRBV5-3	TRBJ1-5	NA	CARSKTRQGHSNQPQHF	TGTGCCAGAAGCAAGACTAGACAGGGGCATAGCAATCAGCCCCAGCATTTT
12	NA	TRBV28	TRBJ2-7	once	CASSLVGYEQYF	TGTGCCAGCAGTTTAGTGGGCTACGAGCAGTACTTC
18	NA	TRBV5-1	TRBJ1-1	many	CASSFPNGMGGANTEAFF	TGCGCCAGCAGCTTCCCAAATGGGATGGGAGGGGCGAACACTGAAGCTTTCTTT
15	NA	TRBV4-1	TRBJ2-3	few	CASSQEFYSTDTQYF	TGCGCCAGCAGCCAAGAGTTCTATAGCACAGATACGCAGTATTTT
17	TRBD1	TRBV6-1	TRBJ1-6	NA	CASSELQGASYNSPLHF	TGTGCCAGCAGTGAGTTACAGGGGGCATCCTATAATTCACCCCTCCACTTT
15	NA	TRBV2	TRBJ1-2	NA	CASSLKTEGVYGYTF	TGTGCCAGCAGTCTCAAGACAGAGGGGGTCTATGGCTACACCTTC
12	NA	TRBV7-6	TRBJ2-5	NA	CASSSHQETQYF	TGTGCCAGCAGCTCGCATCAAGAGACCCAGTACTTC
16	NA	TRBV5-1	TRBJ2-7	NA	CASSPGTLNRPREQYF	TGCGCCAGCAGCCCAGGGACACTCAACCGACCTAGGGAGCAGTACTTC
13	NA	TRBV5-6	TRBJ2-7	NA	CASSLGGTYEQYF	TGTGCCAGCAGCTTAGGGGGGACCTACGAGCAGTACTTC
12	NA	TRBV27	TRBJ1-1	NA	CASSTLNTEAFF	TGTGCCAGCAGTACATTAAACACTGAAGCTTTCTTT
17	TRBD2	TRBV7-2	TRBJ2-1	few	CASSTRRLAGGYNEQFF	TGTGCCAGCAGCACCCGAAGACTAGCGGGAGGTTACAATGAGCAGTTCTTC
14	NA	TRBV6-1	TRBJ1-3	NA	CASTETASGNTIYF	TGTGCCAGTACCGAAACGGCCTCTGGAAACACCATATATTTT
14	NA	TRBV18	TRBJ1-4	NA	CASSPPGLGEKLFF	TGTGCCAGCTCACCTCCGGGCCTCGGAGAAAAACTGTTTTTT
12	NA	TRBV19	TRBJ1-2	NA	CASSKETGLYTF	TGTGCCAGTAGTAAGGAGACAGGACTTTACACCTTC
14	NA	TRBV7-2	TRBJ2-1	NA	CASSLSGRGSEQFF	TGTGCCAGCAGCTTAAGCGGGCGGGGAAGTGAGCAGTTCTTC
11	NA	TRBV19	TRBJ1-2	NA	CARHRTDCPTF	TGTGCCAGACATCGCACGGACTGCCCTACCTTC
16	NA	TRBV2	TRBJ2-2	NA	CASRDLQAVNTGELFF	TGTGCCAGCAGAGACTTGCAGGCAGTGAACACCGGGGAGCTGTTTTTT
13	NA	TRBV2	TRBJ1-3	once	CASMVGPGNTIYF	TGTGCCAGCATGGTCGGACCTGGAAACACCATATATTTT
18	TRBD1	TRBV7-9	TRBJ1-2	many	CASSFDLLQGRMNYGYTF	TGTGCCAGCAGCTTCGACCTCTTACAGGGGCGCATGAACTATGGCTACACCTTC
14	TRBD1	TRBV9	TRBJ1-1	few	CASSIQGRNTEAFF	TGTGCCAGCAGCATACAGGGGCGCAACACTGAAGCTTTCTTT
15	NA	TRBV7-2	TRBJ2-7	once	CASSPSGSLGNEQYF	TGTGCCAGCAGCCCCTCTGGGTCCTTAGGGAACGAGCAGTACTTC
15	NA	TRBV6-5	TRBJ1-2	NA	CASSRRGGAGYGYTF	TGTGCCAGCAGTCGCCGCGGAGGGGCGGGCTATGGCTACACCTTC